This T cell receptor (beta chain) was recovered during a study of radiotherapy plus CTLA-4 blockade in lung cancer. Study-wide results and limits: In blood, early T cell clone dynamics reportedly predicted response best, together with interferon-beta.

Patients had chemo-refractory metastatic non-small-cell lung cancer and received focal radiation plus CTLA-4 blockade that used ipilimumab. Sequencing used immunoSEQ multiplex PCR; TCRdb keeps in-frame clones, though not all of them. The sample lists about 80,000 clones, 78% occurring once. On this clone itself: The target antigen is unknown.

The material sequenced was peripheral blood, taken from a patient treated with radiotherapy plus ipilimumab. This receptor was obtained from a human donor with non-small cell lung cancer whose response to radiotherapy plus ipilimumab could not be evaluated. Some clones in this sample may be carry-over from other donors' samples.

The DNA for the CDR3 is TGTGCCAGCACCCAGGATTTGGCAGATACGCAGTATTTT. Residues: CASTQDLADTQYF. The V call is TRBV2, the J call TRBJ2-3; D is uncertain. Deletions cut 7 bases from V and 4 bases from J, with 12 bases between. CDR1 SNHLY and CDR2 FYNNEI come from the germline V gene. The CDR3 is 13 amino acids.